This T cell receptor (beta chain) was identified during a study of OX40 agonist ivuxolimab in advanced cancers. Study summary: It was permissible to have had prior anti-PD-1, anti-PD-L1 or anti-CTLA-4 therapy, and around 41% had some.

This table comes from immunoSEQ multiplex PCR, and its TCRdb copy is limited to in-frame clones, with some not included. There are more than 65,000 clones in the sample; around 83% occur only once, and 2% to 2.5% lies in the top ten. With autoimmune disease history or systemic immunosuppression, patients were excluded. CDR3 length equals 14 residues. CDR1 SGHRS and CDR2 YFSETQ come from the germline V gene. Trimming took off 4 bases at V and 1 base at J, with 8 bases between the two ends. The sample here was CD4+ or CD8+ T cells sorted from blood, taken in a trial of the OX40 agonist ivuxolimab. This clonotype originated in an adult with an advanced solid tumor such as melanoma, head and neck, liver or kidney cancer. This chain connects TRBV5-1 to TRBJ2-2, with unresolved D. The chain's CDR3 is CASSPGRNTGELFF. CDR3 bases: TGCGCCAGCAGCCCCGGACGGAACACCGGGGAGCTGTTTTTT.